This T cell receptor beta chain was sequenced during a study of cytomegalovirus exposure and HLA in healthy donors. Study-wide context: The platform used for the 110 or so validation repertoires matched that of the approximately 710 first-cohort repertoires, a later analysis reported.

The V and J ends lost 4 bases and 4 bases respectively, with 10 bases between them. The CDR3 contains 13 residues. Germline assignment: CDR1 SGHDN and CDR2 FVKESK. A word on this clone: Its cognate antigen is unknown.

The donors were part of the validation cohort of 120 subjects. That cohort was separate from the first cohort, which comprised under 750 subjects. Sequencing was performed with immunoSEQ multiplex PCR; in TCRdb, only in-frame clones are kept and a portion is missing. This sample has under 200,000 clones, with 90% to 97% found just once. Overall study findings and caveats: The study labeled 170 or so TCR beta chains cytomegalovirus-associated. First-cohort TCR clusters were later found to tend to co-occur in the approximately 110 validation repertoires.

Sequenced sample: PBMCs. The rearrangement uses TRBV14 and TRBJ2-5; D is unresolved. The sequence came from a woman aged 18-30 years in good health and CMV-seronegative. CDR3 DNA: TGTGCCAGCAGCCGTGTCCACAGAGAGACCCAGTACTTC. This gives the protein CASSRVHRETQYF.